This is a list of T cell receptor beta chains from one sample in a study of coeliac disease. Generated by immunoSEQ multiplex PCR, the TCRdb table keeps only in-frame clones and is missing some. This table has approximately 3,000 clones, 50% to 65% appearing once. Specimen: lymphocytes from the gut lamina propria. These receptors all come from a woman aged 45-65 years without celiac disease. The conserved cysteine and the conserved F or W are not part of the CDR3 here. Fields, in order: V gene, J gene, clone size, CDR3 protein. A clone size is listed for some rows: how often the clone was seen (once, few, many), or a class if it is expanded.

TRBV6-5	TRBJ2-7	.	ASTGNSYEQY
TRBV7-2	TRBJ1-5	.	ASSVTGEFSNQPQH
TRBV11-2	TRBJ2-3	once	ASQPRGGRTDTQY
TRBV5-1	TRBJ2-3	.	ASRILSGGNTDTQY
TRBV6-5	TRBJ1-5	few	ASSGTANQPQH
TRBV14	TRBJ1-2	.	ASSQGGRSNNYGYT
TRBV6-1	TRBJ2-7	few	ASSAYLQGDYEQY
TRBV6-6	TRBJ1-3	.	ASSSTGPGNTIY
TRBV19	TRBJ2-7	.	ASSIRLAGGFYEQY
TRBV30	TRBJ2-2	.	AWSHQGWATGELF
TRBV9	TRBJ2-1	.	ASSATSGGARYEQF
TRBV5-1	TRBJ1-4	.	ASSVGQGFEKLF
TRBV18	TRBJ1-2	.	ASSPYEGAAGYT
TRBV11-2	TRBJ2-3	few	ASSLLAGGPGDTQY
TRBV18	TRBJ1-1	.	ASSRAGNTEAF
TRBV5-1	TRBJ2-5	few	ASSLGVNQETQY
TRBV10-1	TRBJ2-7	few	ASSENGGTYEQY
TRBV6-1	TRBJ2-1	.	ASKYGELVNNEQF
TRBV9	TRBJ2-7	.	ASSPSGQGSEQY
TRBV28	TRBJ1-6	.	ASRSPGQGSSPLH
TRBV27	TRBJ2-7	once	ASSLTEAYEQY
TRBV25-1	TRBJ1-6	.	ASSETGTLH
TRBV5-1	TRBJ1-1	.	ASSPSGGTEAF
TRBV18	TRBJ2-1	.	ASSPLREEQF
TRBV27	TRBJ1-1	.	ASSSGRGTEAF
TRBV6-6	TRBJ1-2	.	ASSPRDTLYGYT
TRBV21-1	TRBJ2-1	.	ASVPSGQGQGNEQF
TRBV2	TRBJ2-7	.	ASNRKTGDFYEQY
TRBV2	TRBJ2-1	.	ASKGQGAVNEQF
TRBV29-1	TRBJ2-6	few	SVLAGAGANVLT
TRBV5-6	TRBJ1-1	.	ASSLVTGLMNTEAF
TRBV18	TRBJ2-3	.	ASSPLAGGPDTQY
TRBV18	TRBJ1-1	.	ASSPRAGGRAF
TRBV7-9	TRBJ1-2	few	ASSRQAGIPNYGYT
TRBV6-4	TRBJ2-3	few	ASSDSDSGGPDTQY
TRBV5-1	TRBJ1-3	.	ASSPGTGLGGNTIY
TRBV5-1	TRBJ2-7	.	ASSRHGGGDVGFYEQY
TRBV21-1	TRBJ2-7	.	ASGRRHEQY
TRBV6-5	TRBJ2-7	.	ASSYSGGPYEQY
TRBV9	TRBJ2-7	.	ASSVEERREQY
TRBV19	TRBJ1-3	.	ASSIIDRGGNTIY
TRBV6-6	TRBJ1-5	.	ASSRQRNQPQH
TRBV7-2	TRBJ2-1	.	ASSLASLAGGQNNEQF